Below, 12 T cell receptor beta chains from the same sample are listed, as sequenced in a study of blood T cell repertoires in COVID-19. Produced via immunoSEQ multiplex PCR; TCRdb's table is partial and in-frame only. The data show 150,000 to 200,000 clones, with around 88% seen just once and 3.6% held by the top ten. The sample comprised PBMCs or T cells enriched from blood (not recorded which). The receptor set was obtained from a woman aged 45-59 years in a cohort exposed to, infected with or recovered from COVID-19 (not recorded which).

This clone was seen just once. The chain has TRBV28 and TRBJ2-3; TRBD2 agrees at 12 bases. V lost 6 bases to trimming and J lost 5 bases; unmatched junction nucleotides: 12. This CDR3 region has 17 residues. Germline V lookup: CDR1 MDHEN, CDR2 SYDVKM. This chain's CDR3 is CASSLLAGGGRVDTQYF. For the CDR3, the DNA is TGTGCCAGCAGCCTACTAGCGGGAGGAGGCCGCGTAGATACGCAGTATTTT. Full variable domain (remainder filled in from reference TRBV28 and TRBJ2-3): DVKVTQSSRYLVKRTGEKVFLECVQDMDHENMFWYRQDPGLGLRLIYFSYDVKMKEKGDIPEGYSVSREKKERFSLILESASTNQTSMYLCASSLLAGGGRVDTQYFGPGTRLTVL.

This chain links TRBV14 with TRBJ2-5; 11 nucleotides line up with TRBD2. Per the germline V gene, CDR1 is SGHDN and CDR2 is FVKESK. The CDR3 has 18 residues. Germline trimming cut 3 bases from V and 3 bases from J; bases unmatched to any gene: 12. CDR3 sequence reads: CASSQLQGTSGLKETQYF. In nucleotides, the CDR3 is TGTGCCAGCAGCCAGCTACAAGGGACTAGCGGACTTAAAGAGACCCAGTACTTC. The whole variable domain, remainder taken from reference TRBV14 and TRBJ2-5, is EAGVTQFPSHSVIEKGQTVTLRCDPISGHDNLYWYRRVMGKEIKFLLHFVKESKQDESGMPNNRFLAERTGGTYSTLKVQPAELEDSGVYFCASSQLQGTSGLKETQYFGPGTRLLVL.

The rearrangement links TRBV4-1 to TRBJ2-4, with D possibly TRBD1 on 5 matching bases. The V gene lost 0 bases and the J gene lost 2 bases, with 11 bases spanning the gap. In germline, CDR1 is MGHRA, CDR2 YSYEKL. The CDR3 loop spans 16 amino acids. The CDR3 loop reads CASSQDQGGTKNIQYF. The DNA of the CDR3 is TGCGCCAGCAGCCAAGACCAGGGTGGGACCAAAAACATTCAGTACTTC.

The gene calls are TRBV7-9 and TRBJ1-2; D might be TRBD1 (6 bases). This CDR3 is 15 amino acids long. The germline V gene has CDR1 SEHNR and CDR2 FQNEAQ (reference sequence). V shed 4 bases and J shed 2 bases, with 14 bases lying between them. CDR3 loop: CASSSGPQGNYGYTF. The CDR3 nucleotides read TGTGCCAGCAGCTCCGGACCACAGGGAAACTATGGCTACACCTTC.

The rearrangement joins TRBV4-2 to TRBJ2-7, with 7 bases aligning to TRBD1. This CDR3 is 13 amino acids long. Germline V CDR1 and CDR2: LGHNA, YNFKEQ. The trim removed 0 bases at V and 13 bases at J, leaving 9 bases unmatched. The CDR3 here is CASSQDEGQSKYF. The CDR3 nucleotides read TGTGCCAGCAGCCAAGATGAGGGACAGAGTAAATACTTC.

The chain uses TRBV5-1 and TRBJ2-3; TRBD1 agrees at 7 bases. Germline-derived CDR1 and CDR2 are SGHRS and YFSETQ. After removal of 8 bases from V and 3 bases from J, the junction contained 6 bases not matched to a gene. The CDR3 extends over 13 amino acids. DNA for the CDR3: TGCGCCAGAAGACAGGGCGGTACAGATACGCAGTATTTT. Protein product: CARRQGGTDTQYF.

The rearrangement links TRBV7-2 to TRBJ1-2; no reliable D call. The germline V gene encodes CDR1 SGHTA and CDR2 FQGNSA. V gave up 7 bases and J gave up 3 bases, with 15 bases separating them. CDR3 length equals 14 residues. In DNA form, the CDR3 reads TGTGCCAGCACCCAAGCCCGTAATGACTATGGCTACACCTTC. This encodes CASTQARNDYGYTF.

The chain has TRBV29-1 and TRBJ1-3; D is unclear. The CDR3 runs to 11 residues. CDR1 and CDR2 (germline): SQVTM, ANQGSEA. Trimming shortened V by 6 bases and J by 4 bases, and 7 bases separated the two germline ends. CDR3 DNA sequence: TGCAGCGTCGTCACAGGAAACACCATATATTTT. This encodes CSVVTGNTIYF.

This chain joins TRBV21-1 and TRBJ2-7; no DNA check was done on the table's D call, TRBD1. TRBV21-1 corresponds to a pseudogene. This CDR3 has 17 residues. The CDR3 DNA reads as TGTGCCAGCAGCAAAGCCGGTTCGCAGGGGGCTCACTACGAGCAGTACTTC. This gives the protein CASSKAGSQGAHYEQYF.

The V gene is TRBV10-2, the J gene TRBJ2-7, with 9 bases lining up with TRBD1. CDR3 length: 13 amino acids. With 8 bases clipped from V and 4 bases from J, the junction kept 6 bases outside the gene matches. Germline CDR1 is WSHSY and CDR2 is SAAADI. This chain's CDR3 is CASEDRGSYEQYF. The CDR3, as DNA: TGCGCCAGCGAGGACAGGGGATCTTACGAGCAGTACTTC.

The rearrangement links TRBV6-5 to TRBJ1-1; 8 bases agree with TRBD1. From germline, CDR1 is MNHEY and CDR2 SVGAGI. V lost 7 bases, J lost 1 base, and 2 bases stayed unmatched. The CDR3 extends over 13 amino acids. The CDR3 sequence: CASIGTGNTEAFF. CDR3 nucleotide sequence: TGTGCCAGCATCGGGACAGGGAACACTGAAGCTTTCTTT.

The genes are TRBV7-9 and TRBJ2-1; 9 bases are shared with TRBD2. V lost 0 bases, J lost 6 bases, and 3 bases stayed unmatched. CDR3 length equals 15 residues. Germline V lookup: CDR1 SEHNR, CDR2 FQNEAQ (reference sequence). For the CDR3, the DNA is TGTGCCAGCAGCTTAGCCCTAGCGGGAACCAATGAGCAGTTCTTC. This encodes CASSLALAGTNEQFF.